Sequencing of this T cell receptor beta chain was carried out in a study of cytomegalovirus exposure and HLA in healthy donors. Study observations and caveats: There were reportedly fewer N-insertions in an Asian-associated ancestry cluster than the roughly 670-donor mean, in a later analysis.

This CDR3 comprises 17 residues. V lost 5 bases, J lost 7 bases, and 21 bases lay in between. Germline lookup yields CDR1 SGHTA and CDR2 FQGNSA. A multiplex PCR was run with 60 Vbeta primers and 13 Jbeta primers. The table came from immunoSEQ multiplex PCR; TCRdb's copy has only in-frame clones and leaves some out. The table has about 120,000 clones, more than 60% seen once. Comments on this clone: Its antigen is as yet unknown.

The V and J genes are TRBV7-2 and TRBJ1-6; D might be TRBD1 (5 bases). The TCR was taken from a woman in her forties in good health and CMV-seropositive. The sequencing input was PBMCs. The CDR3 is CASSTAMGPWGNSPLHF. In nucleotides, the CDR3 is TGTGCCAGCAGCACCGCCATGGGGCCGTGGGGCAATTCACCCCTCCACTTT.